The 19 T cell receptor beta chains reported below all come from one sample, sequenced in a study of spatial heterogeneity in lung cancer. Findings and caveats of the study: Tumors with more nonsynonymous mutations had more expanded intratumoral alpha and beta TCRs.

These TCRs are of unknown antigen specificity. Documented time point: sample taken at primary tumor resection. Each CDR3 protein is one row after TCRdb ran MiXCR on the 5' RACE reads. The sample lists 13,000 or so distinct CDR3 sequences, around 5.4% occurring once. The material was lung tumor tissue, obtained at surgery. Receptors originate from a female donor with early-stage non-small cell lung cancer.

This clonotype has at least ten counts. Being off target in a library aimed at alpha chains, this beta chain has a size of little meaning. CDR3 coding DNA: TGCAGTGCTAGAGCCTCTAATTGGGGGTCCTATAATTCACCCCTCCACTTT. Translated, it gives CSARASNWGSYNSPLHF. This chain joins TRBV20-1 and TRBJ1-6, with D possibly being TRBD1 (5 bases). The CDR3 has 17 residues. The germline V gene encodes CDR1 DFQATT and CDR2 SNEGSKA (reference sequence). Trimming took off 1 base at V and 1 base at J, with 14 bases between the two ends.

This clonotype is termed medium-sized (0.01 to 0.1%). This beta chain was picked up by a library intended for alpha chains and is off target, so its count carries little meaning. The V call is TRBV2, the J call TRBJ1-2; D gene unclear. The CDR3 is 12 residues long. Germline assignment: CDR1 SNHLY and CDR2 FYNNEI. Trimming cost V 7 bases and J 1 base, with 7 bases left between them. The CDR3 loop reads CASNRLNYGYTF. The CDR3 DNA reads TGTGCCAGCAACCGTCTTAACTATGGCTACACCTTC. The variable domain in full, with the rest retrieved from reference TRBV2 and TRBJ1-2, is EPEVTQTPSHQVTQMGQEVILRCVPISNHLYFYWYRQILGQKVEFLVSFYNNEISEKSEIFDDQFSVERPDGSNFTLKIRSTKLEDSAMYFCASNRLNYGYTFGSGTRLTVV.

By share, this clonotype ranks as medium-sized. This beta chain is a stray read from a library made for alpha chains; its abundance is not meaningful. The J gene is TRBJ1-2, the V gene TRBV7-9, with a weak D call TRBD1 (5 bases). V lost 1 base and J 9 bases, leaving 15 bases between the germline ends. Per germline, CDR1 SEHNR and CDR2 FQNEAQ (reference sequence). There are 14 residues in the CDR3. The CDR3 loop reads CASSLENTGGRYTF. The CDR3 DNA is TGTGCCAGCAGCTTAGAGAATACAGGAGGTCGCTACACCTTC.

This clonotype was counted ten times or more. Being off target in a library aimed at alpha chains, this beta chain has a size of little meaning. Written as DNA, the CDR3 is TGTGCCAGCAGTCCCTCCGGGACGGTGAGCTCTGGGGCCAACGTCCTGACTTTC. This sequence encodes CASSPSGTVSSGANVLTF. The chain joins TRBV6-5 to TRBJ2-6, with D perhaps assigned TRBD1 or TRBD2 (5 bases each). Trimming took off 5 bases at V and 0 bases at J, with 17 bases between the two ends. CDR1 is MNHEY, CDR2 SVGAGI, per germline. The CDR3 covers 18 residues.

Many counts were recorded for this clonotype. Little can be read into the size of this beta chain, an off-target read in a library designed for alpha chains. The chain recombines TRBV7-8 with TRBJ2-5; the D is unclear. Germline V lookup: CDR1 SGHVS, CDR2 FQNEAQ. CDR3 size: 14 residues. Trimming stripped 0 bases from V and 5 bases from J, with 10 bases between. The CDR3 DNA sequence: TGTGCCAGCAGCTTAGCGGAGTTTTCGGAGACCCAGTACTTC. It translates to CASSLAEFSETQYF. Drawing the rest from reference TRBV7-8 and TRBJ2-5, the complete variable domain is GAGVSQSPRYKVAKRGQDVALRCDPISGHVSLFWYQQALGQGPEFLTYFQNEAQLDKSGLPSDRFFAERPEGSVSTLKIQRTQQEDSAVYLCASSLAEFSETQYFGPGTRLLVL.

This clonotype was recorded at least ten times. This beta chain is an off-target read within a library intended for alpha chains, so its frequency means little. V is TRBV5-1 and J is TRBJ1-1; 7 bases agree with TRBD1. The ends lost 3 bases at V and 1 base at J; junction bases unmatched: 3. The CDR3 is 14 residues long. CDR1 and CDR2 from the germline V gene are SGHRS and YFSETQ. CDR3 amino acids: CASSSRDRNTEAFF. For the CDR3, the DNA is TGCGCCAGCAGCTCCCGGGACAGGAACACTGAAGCTTTCTTT.

This clonotype was detected ten times or more. Because this beta chain is a stray read in a library intended to capture alpha chains, its abundance should not be given much weight. The chain couples TRBV7-2 to TRBJ1-1; 11 nucleotides line up with TRBD1. Germline V gene lookup returns CDR1 SGHTA and CDR2 FQGNSA. With V trimmed by 1 base and J by 5 bases, 6 bases remained unmatched. CDR3 length equals 16 residues. CDR3 residues: CASSLGPGTGGTEAFF. The DNA of the CDR3 is TGTGCCAGCAGCTTAGGGCCCGGGACAGGGGGGACTGAAGCTTTCTTT.

The table lists this clonotype with many counts. This beta chain is off target for a library built for alpha chains, so its abundance means little. V usage is TRBV7-2 and J usage is TRBJ1-3; unclear D gene. V was pared by 4 bases and J by 11 bases, with 24 bases between. The CDR3 consists of 16 residues. Germline values: CDR1 SGHTA, CDR2 FQGNSA. The CDR3 reads CASSSHGVNLKQAIYF. The DNA for the CDR3 is TGTGCCAGCAGCTCCCATGGGGTTAATCTGAAGCAAGCCATATATTTT.

At least ten counts were recorded for this clonotype. This beta chain was picked up by a library intended for alpha chains and is off target, so its count carries little meaning. This sequence joins TRBV9 and TRBJ2-7, with no clear D. V shed 0 bases and J shed 7 bases, with 14 bases lying between them. The germline CDR1 and CDR2 sequences are SGDLS and YYNGEE. The CDR3 covers 14 residues. The chain's CDR3 is CASSVALGSAEQYF. The CDR3 region has the DNA TGTGCCAGCAGCGTAGCTCTGGGTTCCGCGGAGCAGTACTTC.

This clonotype came up many times. A library prepared for alpha chains yielded this beta chain as an off-target read; its size is of little meaning. The V and J genes are TRBV6-2 or TRBV6-3 and TRBJ2-7, with 9 bases that match TRBD2. The V and J ends lost 4 bases and 1 base, in that order; junction bases with no gene match: 5. The CDR3 loop spans 15 amino acids. Germline V gene data show CDR1 as MNHEY and CDR2 as SVGEGT. Written as DNA, the CDR3 is TGTGCCAGCAGTTCACCGCTAGCGGGGTCCTACGAGCAGTACTTC. Its translation is CASSSPLAGSYEQYF.

Ten or more counts support this clonotype. As an off-target read in a library built for alpha chains, this beta chain has a frequency of little significance. J is TRBJ2-3 and V is TRBV6-2 or TRBV6-3; 10 bases are shared with TRBD2. This CDR3 has 15 residues. The ends lost 7 bases at V and 6 bases at J; junction bases unmatched: 10. Looked up from germline, CDR1 is MNHEY and CDR2 is SVGEGT. CDR3 region: CASTRLAGGRDTQYF. DNA for the CDR3: TGTGCCAGCACCCGATTAGCGGGAGGACGGGATACGCAGTATTTT.

This clonotype was counted many times. Because the library targeted alpha chains, this beta chain is an off-target read whose size means little. This chain connects TRBV7-9 to TRBJ1-2, with a possible D match to TRBD1 (5 bases). Germline V gene data show CDR1 as SEHNR and CDR2 as FQNEAQ (reference sequence). This CDR3 contains 13 residues. Trimming cost V 5 bases and J 4 bases, with 11 bases left between them. The CDR3 DNA sequence: TGTGCCAGCAGCACCGGACAACGCTATGGCTACACCTTC. Translating it yields CASSTGQRYGYTF. Looking up the rest from reference TRBV7-9 and TRBJ1-2 gives the full variable domain: DTGVSQNPRHKITKRGQNVTFRCDPISEHNRLYWYRQTLGQGPEFLTYFQNEAQLEKSRLLSDRFSAERPKGSFSTLEIQRTEQGDSAMYLCASSTGQRYGYTFGSGTRLTVV.

Many counts were recorded for this clonotype. Since it is a stray read in a library aimed at alpha chains, this beta chain has a size that is not meaningful. The V gene is TRBV28, the J gene TRBJ2-5; perhaps TRBD2 as D (5 bases). From germline, CDR1 is MDHEN and CDR2 SYDVKM. The length of the CDR3 is 15 residues. The germline V and J ends were trimmed by 3 bases and 1 base, with 12 bases remaining between them. The CDR3 loop reads CASSLREGPQETQYF. The DNA for the CDR3 is TGTGCCAGCAGTTTGAGGGAAGGGCCCCAAGAGACCCAGTACTTC.

This clonotype is deemed medium-sized. Little can be read into the size of this beta chain, an off-target read in a library designed for alpha chains. The chain links TRBV5-1 to TRBJ2-7, with 7 positions matching TRBD1. The ends lost 3 bases at V and 0 bases at J; junction bases unmatched: 3. The germline V gene encodes CDR1 SGHRS and CDR2 YFSETQ. The CDR3 sequence is 14 residues long. CDR3 loop: CASSYRDSSYEQYF. The CDR3 DNA is TGCGCCAGCAGCTACCGGGACAGCTCCTACGAGCAGTACTTC. Looking up the rest from reference TRBV5-1 and TRBJ2-7 gives the full variable domain: KAGVTQTPRYLIKTRGQQVTLSCSPISGHRSVSWYQQTPGQGLQFLFEYFSETQRNKGNFPGRFSGRQFSNSRSEMNVSTLELGDSALYLCASSYRDSSYEQYFGPGTRLTVT.

This clonotype was found many times. Being off target in a library aimed at alpha chains, this beta chain has a size of little meaning. J is TRBJ1-2 and V is TRBV20-1, with 7 nucleotides matching TRBD1. This CDR3 has 14 amino acids. The ends lost 2 bases at V and 9 bases at J; junction bases unmatched: 12. CDR1 DFQATT and CDR2 SNEGSKA come from the germline V gene (reference sequence). CDR3 nucleotide sequence: TGCAGTGCTAGACCCAGACAGGGACAGAATAGCTACACCTTC. It is translated as CSARPRQGQNSYTF.

Many counts were recorded for this clonotype. This beta chain is an off-target read within a library intended for alpha chains, so its frequency means little. The chain carries TRBV5-1 and TRBJ1-4; D is undetermined. This CDR3 comprises 16 residues. V dropped 2 bases and J dropped 0 bases, with 11 bases sitting between them. CDR1 SGHRS and CDR2 YFSETQ come from the germline V gene. The CDR3 region has the DNA TGCGCCAGCAGCTTTCTCTCCCCGGCAACTAATGAAAAACTGTTTTTT. Its protein product is CASSFLSPATNEKLFF.

This clonotype was detected ten times or more. Little can be read into the size of this beta chain, an off-target read in a library designed for alpha chains. The J gene is TRBJ2-1, the V gene TRBV7-2; no clear D gene. V lost 2 bases and J 5 bases, leaving 7 bases between the germline ends. The length of the CDR3 is 13 residues. Germline V gene data show CDR1 as SGHTA and CDR2 as FQGNSA. In DNA form, the CDR3 reads TGTGCCAGCAGCTTAAGTTGGGACAATGAGCAGTTCTTC. As protein: CASSLSWDNEQFF.

This clonotype was recorded at least ten times. This beta chain was picked up by a library intended for alpha chains and is off target, so its count carries little meaning. The J gene is TRBJ1-5, the V gene TRBV7-2; D possibly corresponds to TRBD1 (5 bases). Per germline, CDR1 SGHTA and CDR2 FQGNSA. The CDR3 contains 12 residues. Trimming stripped 4 bases from V and 8 bases from J, with 9 bases between. CDR3 region: CASSSAGKPQHF. As DNA, the CDR3 is TGTGCCAGCAGCTCGGCAGGGAAGCCCCAGCATTTT.

This clonotype is medium-sized within its sample. A library made for alpha chains picked up this beta chain off target, so its size means little. This chain joins TRBV2 and TRBJ2-3, with 7 bases matching TRBD2. From germline, CDR1 is SNHLY and CDR2 FYNNEI. This CDR3 is 15 amino acids long. The V gene end was trimmed by 9 bases and the J gene end by 1 base; junction bases not matched to a gene: 10. The CDR3 is CASSPSGVGTDTQYF. CDR3 DNA sequence: TGTGCCAGTTCTCCAAGCGGGGTGGGCACAGATACGCAGTATTTT.